What follows are 12 T cell receptor beta chains derived from one specimen sequenced in a study of vaccination and CD4 T cells after COVID-19. Sample treatment: 10-day PBMC culture with coronavirus spike peptide pools or control peptides (ViraFEST assay). The Oncomine TCR Beta short-read assay was what sequenced the DNA obtained from cultured CD4+ T cells. TCRdb independently ran MiXCR on the PCR reads; one entry per CDR3 protein. The table shows roughly 18,000 distinct CDR3 sequences, with about 45% occurring only once. Their recognized antigens are unknown. Sample: CD4+ T cells from blood, cultured in vitro. The receptors derive from a human donor who had recovered from COVID-19.

The rearrangement uses TRBV7-9 and TRBJ2-3, with D possibly matching TRBD1 (6 bases). Germline V CDR1 and CDR2: SEHNR, FQNEAQ (reference sequence). Trimming pared 3 bases from V and 0 bases from J, leaving 13 bases between. CDR3 length equals 16 residues. The CDR3 DNA reads as TGTGCCAGCAGCTTGAACAGGGTCTCTAGCACAGATACGCAGTATTTT. Protein sequence: CASSLNRVSSTDTQYF.

This rearrangement joins TRBV20-1 to TRBJ2-3; 8 bases map to TRBD2. Trimming at V came to 0 bases and at J to 7 bases, leaving 9 bases not matched to a gene. From germline, CDR1 is DFQATT and CDR2 SNEGSKA (reference sequence). The CDR3 has 15 residues. This CDR3 is CSAREAGAFPYTQYF. For the CDR3, the DNA is TGCAGTGCTAGAGAAGCGGGAGCCTTCCCATATACGCAGTATTTT.

The chain combines TRBV27 with TRBJ1-1; possibly TRBD1 for D (6 bases). The germline V and J ends were trimmed by 2 bases and 1 base, with 17 bases remaining between them. Germline lookup yields CDR1 MNHEY and CDR2 SMNVEV (reference sequence). The CDR3 runs 17 residues. The DNA for the CDR3 is TGTGCCAGCAGTTTACTCGGACAGTCGAGTCGGAACACTGAAGCTTTCTTT. Its protein product is CASSLLGQSSRNTEAFF.

This clonotype came up once. The junction and the germline gene differ at one end; a read error may be behind it. The genes are TRBV18 and TRBJ1-2, with TRBD1 matching 12 bases. From germline, CDR1 is KGHSH and CDR2 LQKENI. The CDR3 runs 15 residues. The CDR3 DNA sequence: TGTGTCAGCTCACCCGGGGACAGGGGGCGGAATAGCTACACCTTC. This sequence encodes CVSSPGDRGRNSYTF.

This clonotype has just one count. The chain links TRBV9 to TRBJ1-3; 9 bases agree with TRBD1. Trimming cost V 0 bases and J 4 bases; bases outside gene matches: 11. CDR3 length: 18 residues. Germline-derived CDR1 and CDR2 are SGDLS and YYNGEE. CDR3 in DNA: TGTGCCAGCAGCGTAGGGACAGGGGAATCTCTATCCGGAAACACCATATATTTT. Its protein is CASSVGTGESLSGNTIYF.

A few counts support this clonotype. This chain connects TRBV2 to TRBJ1-2, with no clear D. V was pared by 7 bases and J by 3 bases, with 15 bases between. Germline values: CDR1 SNHLY, CDR2 FYNNEI. The CDR3 totals 14 residues. The CDR3 DNA reads TGTGCCAGCACCGCCACCGAGGCGGACTATGGCTACACCTTC. Amino acid sequence: CASTATEADYGYTF.

The chain combines TRBV4-1 with TRBJ2-7; 11 nucleotides agree with TRBD1. J was trimmed by 2 bases and V by 3 bases; bases with no gene match: 3. The CDR3 is 15 amino acids. CDR1 is MGHRA and CDR2 is YSYEKL in the germline V gene. CDR3 DNA: TGCGCCAGCAGCCACGGGACAGGGGGAACCTACGAGCAGTACTTC. Protein product: CASSHGTGGTYEQYF.

The chain carries TRBV12-3 or TRBV12-4 and TRBJ1-1; no definite D call. The CDR3 runs to 16 residues. V lost 7 bases and J lost 0, with 18 bases in between. CDR3 loop: CASIPSTADLNTEAFF. Here the CDR3 DNA reads TGTGCCAGCATCCCAAGCACGGCGGACCTGAACACTGAAGCTTTCTTT.

The chain uses TRBV19 and TRBJ2-3; a possible D gene is TRBD2 (5 bases). The CDR3 runs 16 residues. V gave up 2 bases and J gave up 1 base, with 13 bases separating them. Germline V gives CDR1 LNHDA, CDR2 SQIVND (reference sequence). The CDR3 DNA reads TGTGCCAGTAGTATAACGCTAGCTTCTCGCACAGATACGCAGTATTTT. It codes for CASSITLASRTDTQYF.

J is TRBJ2-3 and V is TRBV12-3 or TRBV12-4; D is uncertain. The V end was cut by 2 bases, the J end by 0 bases, with 12 bases between. This CDR3 spans 16 amino acids. The CDR3 sequence: CASSLRAASSTDTQYF. The CDR3 coding sequence is TGTGCCAGCAGTTTAAGGGCGGCATCTAGCACAGATACGCAGTATTTT.

This rearrangement joins TRBV20-1 to TRBJ2-1; 9 positions match TRBD2. This CDR3 is 15 amino acids long. J lost 5 bases, V lost 1 base, and 6 bases had no gene match. Germline V CDR1 and CDR2: DFQATT, SNEGSKA (reference sequence). CDR3 protein: CSARGWTSANNEQFF. The CDR3 nucleotides are TGCAGTGCTAGAGGTTGGACTAGCGCAAACAATGAGCAGTTCTTC.

The V call is TRBV11-1, the J call TRBJ2-3, with 11 bases matching TRBD2. The CDR3 spans 15 residues. The germline CDR1 and CDR2 sequences are SGHAT and FQDESV (reference sequence). Unmatched junction bases numbered 13, after V lost 6 bases and J lost 11 bases. CDR3 in DNA: TGTGCCAGCAGTGAAGGTTCTAGCGGGAGGAGAGAGCAGTATTTT. Translation: CASSEGSSGRREQYF.